A selection of T cell receptor beta chains follows, all from one sample in a study of Graves' ophthalmopathy and Graves' hyperthyroidism. TCRdb recomputed calls from the multiplex PCR reads with MiXCR, one row per CDR3 protein. Found here are about 220,000 distinct CDR3 sequences, 20% to 25% of them singletons; the top ten hold about 46%. Sequenced: peripheral blood. Source of these receptors: a woman aged 45 to 65 with Graves' ophthalmopathy. The conserved cysteine and the conserved F or W are not part of the CDR3 here. Each record gives: V gene, J gene, CDR3 protein.

v_gene: TRBV10-3; j_gene: TRBJ2-2; CDR3aa: TISEESLGTGELF
v_gene: TRBV14; j_gene: TRBJ2-7; CDR3aa: ASSQRRGPYEQY
v_gene: TRBV28; j_gene: TRBJ2-1; CDR3aa: ASSTTGKRNEQF
v_gene: TRBV11-2; j_gene: TRBJ2-5; CDR3aa: ASSPSGARVETQY
v_gene: TRBV6-1; j_gene: TRBJ2-7; CDR3aa: ASMAGELYEQY
v_gene: TRBV24-1; j_gene: TRBJ2-7; CDR3aa: ATRRQGAYEQY
v_gene: TRBV20-1; j_gene: TRBJ2-5; CDR3aa: RARGPRETQY
v_gene: TRBV12-3/TRBV12-4; j_gene: TRBJ1-1; CDR3aa: ASSLGGGAGNTEAF
v_gene: TRBV20-1; j_gene: TRBJ1-5; CDR3aa: SARDRQGQINQPQH
v_gene: TRBV4-1; j_gene: TRBJ2-7; CDR3aa: ASSLQGNSYEQY
v_gene: TRBV28; j_gene: TRBJ2-7; CDR3aa: ASSRPGTGAYEQY
v_gene: TRBV12-3/TRBV12-4; j_gene: TRBJ1-1; CDR3aa: ASSFYPDVAF
v_gene: TRBV6-2/TRBV6-3; j_gene: TRBJ1-5; CDR3aa: ASSTRGHQPQH
v_gene: TRBV30; j_gene: TRBJ1-5; CDR3aa: AWSRMDKQPQH
v_gene: TRBV7-2; j_gene: TRBJ1-2; CDR3aa: ASSIDYGYT
v_gene: TRBV6-5; j_gene: TRBJ2-7; CDR3aa: ASSFSDTSYEQY
v_gene: TRBV7-8; j_gene: TRBJ1-1; CDR3aa: ASSPHVVGAREAF
v_gene: TRBV12-3/TRBV12-4; j_gene: TRBJ1-3; CDR3aa: ASSLTEGNTIY
v_gene: TRBV20-1; j_gene: TRBJ2-7; CDR3aa: SAIPGGTEYEQY
v_gene: TRBV5-1; j_gene: TRBJ2-7; CDR3aa: ASSRSGTGDYEQY
v_gene: TRBV6-2/TRBV6-3; j_gene: TRBJ2-7; CDR3aa: ASSNPRTTNYEQY
v_gene: TRBV28; j_gene: TRBJ2-7; CDR3aa: ASSSPATSGNDEQY
v_gene: TRBV27; j_gene: TRBJ1-6; CDR3aa: ASRTRAGGNSPLH
v_gene: TRBV9; j_gene: TRBJ2-2; CDR3aa: ASSEGVNTGELF
v_gene: TRBV27; j_gene: TRBJ2-2; CDR3aa: ASRRNKQGSGELF
v_gene: TRBV30; j_gene: TRBJ1-1; CDR3aa: AFNYRGVNTEAF
v_gene: TRBV2; j_gene: TRBJ2-7; CDR3aa: ASRQGLADAYEQY
v_gene: TRBV6-2/TRBV6-3; j_gene: TRBJ2-7; CDR3aa: ASIKERAALYEQY
v_gene: TRBV20-1; j_gene: TRBJ1-6; CDR3aa: SAGPGDSPLH
v_gene: TRBV27; j_gene: TRBJ2-7; CDR3aa: ASSFLLGRGSPYEQY
v_gene: TRBV20-1; j_gene: TRBJ2-7; CDR3aa: SAPNLGTSGDGGYEQY
v_gene: TRBV2; j_gene: TRBJ1-1; CDR3aa: ASSDGGLYTEAF
v_gene: TRBV2; j_gene: TRBJ2-5; CDR3aa: ASSPGQGPPTQETQY
v_gene: TRBV27; j_gene: TRBJ2-5; CDR3aa: ASSPGTARVQETQY
v_gene: TRBV9; j_gene: TRBJ2-7; CDR3aa: ASSVAQPAGVAEQY
v_gene: TRBV12-3/TRBV12-4; j_gene: TRBJ1-2; CDR3aa: ASRLGLGQNYGYT
v_gene: TRBV29-1; j_gene: TRBJ1-5; CDR3aa: SVRTDGGNQPQH
v_gene: TRBV11-1; j_gene: TRBJ1-1; CDR3aa: ASSKTRNLGNTEAF
v_gene: TRBV7-8; j_gene: TRBJ2-7; CDR3aa: ASSSRLSHYEQY
v_gene: TRBV15; j_gene: TRBJ1-6; CDR3aa: ATSRDLVAKGSYNSPLH
v_gene: TRBV5-4; j_gene: TRBJ2-5; CDR3aa: ASSLRWRGVETQY
v_gene: TRBV6-5; j_gene: TRBJ2-7; CDR3aa: ASSWSPELAAYEQY
v_gene: TRBV10-3; j_gene: TRBJ2-7; CDR3aa: AISGTTGYKYEQY
v_gene: TRBV10-3; j_gene: TRBJ1-5; CDR3aa: AISGFLSNQPQH
v_gene: TRBV4-1; j_gene: TRBJ2-5; CDR3aa: ASSQDPQETQY
v_gene: TRBV30; j_gene: TRBJ1-2; CDR3aa: AWTPGQGRVGYGYT
v_gene: TRBV12-3/TRBV12-4; j_gene: TRBJ2-5; CDR3aa: ACGPLQETQY
v_gene: TRBV6-5; j_gene: TRBJ2-6; CDR3aa: ASSYSQGPGANVLT
v_gene: TRBV18; j_gene: TRBJ2-2; CDR3aa: ASSGRGSLTGELF
v_gene: TRBV28; j_gene: TRBJ2-4; CDR3aa: ASSSIQGGGNIQY
v_gene: TRBV28; j_gene: TRBJ2-7; CDR3aa: ASSLRRDGSYEQY
v_gene: TRBV20-1; j_gene: TRBJ1-5; CDR3aa: SARDAGQGVQPQH
v_gene: TRBV7-9; j_gene: TRBJ2-5; CDR3aa: ASRAGEQETQY
v_gene: TRBV7-2; j_gene: TRBJ2-7; CDR3aa: ASSLAAFTSSYEQY